Following are 20 T cell receptor beta chains from one sample sequenced in a study of T cells in Graves' hyperthyroidism and ophthalmopathy. The TCR beta CDR3 regions underwent amplification using RNA transcripts as the source. The TCR CDR3 was amplified in a first-round RT-PCR using the HTBI primer set. TCRdb called the multiplex PCR reads again in MiXCR, with one record for every CDR3 protein. This table has roughly 150,000 distinct CDR3 sequences, 9.4% appearing once. The sequencing sample was made of blood. The source is a woman in her late teens or twenties with Graves' hyperthyroidism that later progressed to Graves' ophthalmopathy.

This chain connects TRBV6-1 to TRBJ2-1, with 9 positions matching TRBD2. The junction had 3 bases not matched to a gene; V was cut back by 6 bases and J by 0 bases. Per the germline V gene, CDR1 is MNHNS and CDR2 is SASEGT. The CDR3 has 15 residues. The DNA for the CDR3 is TGTGCCAGCAGGATTAGCGGGAGCTCCTACAATGAGCAGTTCTTC. It specifies CASRISGSSYNEQFF.

This clonotype was seen repeatedly, ten times or more. V gene TRBV6-1 combines with J gene TRBJ2-3; D gene unclear. The V end lost 5 bases, the J end lost 2 bases, and 11 bases lay between the germline ends. From germline, CDR1 is MNHNS and CDR2 SASEGT. The CDR3 has 14 amino acids. The CDR3: CASSYARNTDTQYF. The DNA for the CDR3 is TGTGCCAGCAGTTACGCGCGGAACACAGATACGCAGTATTTT.

This clonotype was picked up many times. J is TRBJ2-3 and V is TRBV7-8, with TRBD2 matching 7 bases. V lost 5 bases and J lost 1; bases outside the gene matches: 6. CDR1 and CDR2 (germline): SGHVS, FQNEAQ. This CDR3 has 15 amino acids. As DNA, the CDR3 is TGTGCCAGCAGCCCCGCTAGCGGACGCACAGATACGCAGTATTTT. This translates into CASSPASGRTDTQYF.

The chain links TRBV5-4 to TRBJ1-1; TRBD1 matches at 9 bases. After removal of 5 bases from V and 6 bases from J, the junction contained 8 bases not matched to a gene. This CDR3 comprises 14 residues. The V gene's germline CDR1 is SGHNT and CDR2 YYREEE (reference sequence). The CDR3 reads CASSSGTGRAEAFF. In DNA form, the CDR3 reads TGTGCCAGCAGTTCCGGGACAGGGCGGGCTGAAGCTTTCTTT.

This clonotype was observed at least ten times. The genes are TRBV20-1 and TRBJ1-2; D is uncertain. V lost 3 bases and J lost 2, with 7 bases in between. CDR3 length: 12 residues. Germline V gene sequence: CDR1 DFQATT, CDR2 SNEGSKA (reference sequence). The CDR3 sequence: CSASLQNYGYTF. The CDR3 DNA follows: TGCAGTGCTAGTTTACAGAACTATGGCTACACCTTC.

Ten or more counts support this clonotype. The J gene is TRBJ2-3, the V gene TRBV7-2; 7 bases map to TRBD1. The CDR3 runs to 16 residues. With 1 base clipped from V and 2 bases from J, the junction kept 6 bases outside the gene matches. Germline-derived CDR1 and CDR2 are SGHTA and FQGNSA. This CDR3 is CASSLEGALPTDTQYF. CDR3 nucleotides: TGTGCCAGCAGCTTAGAGGGGGCATTACCCACAGATACGCAGTATTTT.

Many counts were recorded for this clonotype. V and J are TRBV30 and TRBJ1-3, with TRBD1 as a possible D gene (5 bases). Trimming left V 0 bases short and J 2 bases short, with 8 bases between. This CDR3 is built from 14 residues. Germline V gene data show CDR1 as GTSNPN and CDR2 as SVGIG (reference sequence). The CDR3 coding sequence is TGTGCCTGGAGTGTGGGGGACCCTGGAAACACCATATATTTT. It translates to CAWSVGDPGNTIYF.

This clonotype was seen at least ten times. V is TRBV13 and J is TRBJ2-1; unclear D gene. CDR1 is PRHDT, CDR2 FYEKMQ, per germline (reference sequence). This CDR3 spans 15 amino acids. Trimming shortened V by 0 bases and J by 0 bases, and 6 bases separated the two germline ends. The CDR3: CASSLGLGSYNEQFF. The CDR3 region has the DNA TGTGCCAGCAGCTTAGGTCTAGGCTCCTACAATGAGCAGTTCTTC.

The CDR3 protein is CASSLQGGLAGGNEQFF. CDR3 DNA: TGTGCCAGCAGCTTACAGGGGGGGTTAGCGGGGGGGAATGAGCAGTTCTTC. This sequence joins TRBV7-2 and TRBJ2-1, with 11 bases fitting TRBD2. This CDR3 has 17 residues. V dropped 2 bases and J dropped 7; count of bases not matched to a gene: 10. Per germline, CDR1 SGHTA and CDR2 FQGNSA.

This clonotype was recorded many times. This rearrangement joins TRBV13 to TRBJ2-7, with a tentative D call TRBD2 (6 bases). Trimming cost V 5 bases and J 0 bases, with 11 bases left between them. CDR1 and CDR2 from the germline V gene are PRHDT and FYEKMQ (reference sequence). The CDR3 is 14 amino acids. CDR3 region: CASSPPGSSYEQYF. The CDR3 DNA follows: TGTGCCAGCAGCCCGCCCGGGAGCTCCTACGAGCAGTACTTC.

The CDR3 bases are TGTGCCAGCAGCTTACAACGGCGGAGCGAAGCTTTCTTT. Translation: CASSLQRRSEAFF. The V call is TRBV11-2, the J call TRBJ1-1, with D unresolved. V was clipped by 2 bases and J by 8 bases, with 12 bases between them. Germline-derived CDR1 and CDR2 are SGHAT and FQNNGV. CDR3 length: 13 amino acids.

Points on this clonotype: Possible read error: a much larger clone is one base away. The chain combines TRBV11-3 with TRBJ2-1; 7 bases are shared with TRBD2. The CDR3 spans 15 residues. Germline values: CDR1 SGHNT, CDR2 YENEEA. CDR3 DNA sequence: TGTGCCAGCAGCTTAAGAAGCGGGGAATACAATGGGCAGTTCTTC. This sequence encodes CASSLRSGEYNGQFF.

In this sample, this clonotype turned up many times. V gene TRBV11-2 combines with J gene TRBJ2-5, with unresolved D. Germline CDR1 SGHAT, CDR2 FQNNGV. The ends were cut back, 2 bases at V and 5 bases at J, with 18 bases in the middle. The CDR3 is 16 amino acids. The CDR3: CASSLRLLTESETQYF. In DNA form, the CDR3 reads TGTGCCAGCAGCTTACGTCTCCTAACGGAGTCTGAGACCCAGTACTTC.

The rearrangement joins TRBV7-9 to TRBJ2-7; D call uncertain. V dropped 5 bases and J dropped 3 bases, with 17 bases sitting between them. Per germline, CDR1 SEHNR and CDR2 FQNEAQ (reference sequence). CDR3 length equals 15 residues. The DNA for the CDR3 is TGTGCCAGCAGCCGTTTAACCCGAAACAGCTACGAGCAGTACTTC. Amino acids: CASSRLTRNSYEQYF. Full variable domain (missing parts from reference TRBV7-9 and TRBJ2-7): DTGVSQNPRHKITKRGQNVTFRCDPISEHNRLYWYRQTLGQGPEFLTYFQNEAQLEKSRLLSDRFSAERPKGSFSTLEIQRTEQGDSAMYLCASSRLTRNSYEQYFGPGTRLTVT.

This clonotype came up many times. The chain combines TRBV27 with TRBJ2-7, with 9 bases aligning to TRBD2. Trimming at V came to 5 bases and at J to 2 bases, leaving 7 bases not matched to a gene. Per the germline V gene, CDR1 is MNHEY and CDR2 is SMNVEV (reference sequence). The CDR3 is made up of 15 amino acids. CDR3 nucleotides: TGTGCCAGCAGTGTCTCTAGCGGGACCCCCTACGAGCAGTACTTC. Residues: CASSVSSGTPYEQYF.

In its sample, this clonotype was seen many times. The CDR3 region is CASRHTGMTGELFF. CDR3 sequence (DNA): TGTGCCAGCAGACATACAGGGATGACCGGGGAGCTGTTTTTT. The chain has TRBV7-3 and TRBJ2-2; possible D gene TRBD1, 6 bases. Germline CDR1 and CDR2: SGHTA and FQGTGA. The ends were cut back, 6 bases at V and 5 bases at J, with 13 bases in the middle. This CDR3 comprises 14 residues.

In this sample, this clonotype turned up many times. V is TRBV12-3 or TRBV12-4 and J is TRBJ1-5, with 8 bases matching TRBD1. Trimming removed 5 bases from V and 5 bases from J; junction bases left unmatched: 8. The CDR3 has 15 residues. The CDR3 protein is CASSASDRGYQPQHF. The DNA for the CDR3 is TGTGCCAGCAGTGCGAGTGACAGGGGTTATCAGCCCCAGCATTTT.

The chain recombines TRBV7-9 with TRBJ2-5; 13 positions agree with TRBD2. This CDR3 is 19 amino acids long. After removal of 0 bases from V and 3 bases from J, the junction contained 10 bases not matched to a gene. CDR1 and CDR2 from the germline V gene are SEHNR and FQNEAQ (reference sequence). CDR3 in amino acids: CASSLAMGLAGTLEETQYF. The CDR3 nucleotides read TGTGCCAGCAGCTTAGCCATGGGACTAGCGGGAACGCTAGAAGAGACCCAGTACTTC.

V gene TRBV7-3 combines with J gene TRBJ2-1; 11 bases map to TRBD2. The CDR3 runs 14 residues. Germline V gene sequence: CDR1 SGHTA, CDR2 FQGTGA. Unmatched junction bases numbered 4, after V lost 2 bases and J lost 10 bases. Here the CDR3 reads CASSLLASGGEQFF. The CDR3 DNA is TGTGCCAGCAGCTTACTTGCTAGCGGGGGGGAGCAGTTCTTC.

This clonotype showed up many times. The V and J genes are TRBV4-1 and TRBJ1-1; weak D call: TRBD1 (6 bases). The germline V gene encodes CDR1 MGHRA and CDR2 YSYEKL. CDR3 size: 15 residues. Trimming stripped 4 bases from V and 2 bases from J, with 14 bases between. The CDR3 DNA sequence: TGCGCCAGCAGCCTTGACAGGAATCTAAACACTGAAGCTTTCTTT. This encodes CASSLDRNLNTEAFF.